Presented here are 17 T cell receptor beta chains from one specimen sequenced in a study of shared clonotypes between healthy human individuals (dated by TCRdb to the early 2020s). The method was the immunoSEQ multiplex PCR assay. Held by TCRdb, this immuneACCESS table contains in-frame sequences only and omits some clones. Under half of the omission traces to an unresolved V gene where checked; the cause of the rest is unknown. This sample lists 550,000 to 700,000 clones; about 80% were detected once. The ten largest clones take up 1.5% to 2% of the sample. The specimen was memory CD4+ T cells sorted from blood. According to the study, the label for this sample's cell subset or site signals: CD45RA-negative fraction. These receptor sequences come from a woman aged 25 to 45 in good health.

The V gene is TRBV6-6, the J gene TRBJ1-1; 10 bases are a match to TRBD1. Trimming at V came to 6 bases and at J to 6 bases, leaving 7 bases not matched to a gene. Germline values: CDR1 MNHNY, CDR2 SVGAGI (reference sequence). The CDR3 extends over 14 amino acids. This chain's CDR3 is CASRPDRGLSEAFF. CDR3 DNA: TGTGCCAGCAGACCAGACAGGGGGCTATCTGAAGCTTTCTTT.

This clone has only a few counts. V usage is TRBV9 and J usage is TRBJ2-1, with TRBD1 matching over 7 bases. This CDR3 comprises 15 residues. Trimming cost V 3 bases and J 2 bases; bases outside gene matches: 5. Germline CDR1 is SGDLS and CDR2 is YYNGEE. CDR3 sequence reads: CASSGTGSPYNEQFF. CDR3 nucleotides: TGTGCCAGCAGCGGGACAGGTTCCCCCTACAATGAGCAGTTCTTC.

This chain connects TRBV29-1 to TRBJ1-1, with D uncertain. The CDR3 has 12 amino acids. Trimming took off 3 bases at V and 3 bases at J, with 8 bases between the two ends. The germline CDR1 and CDR2 sequences are SQVTM and ANQGSEA. The CDR3 region has the DNA TGCAGCGTTGAGGTTCAGGACACTGAAGCTTTCTTT. Residues: CSVEVQDTEAFF.

In this sample, this clone turned up a few times. The chain recombines TRBV5-4 with TRBJ1-2; the match to TRBD1 covers 10 bases. V trimming: 3 bases; J trimming: 6 bases; junction bases outside the gene matches: 2. This CDR3 comprises 13 residues. From germline, CDR1 is SGHNT and CDR2 YYREEE (reference sequence). CDR3 in amino acids: CASSWDRGDGYTF. The CDR3 DNA sequence: TGTGCCAGCAGCTGGGACAGGGGCGATGGCTACACCTTC.

The chain is built from TRBV28 and TRBJ1-1; D uncertain. The V and J ends lost 4 bases and 1 base respectively, with 10 bases between them. The germline CDR1 and CDR2 sequences are MDHEN and SYDVKM. There are 14 residues in the CDR3. The CDR3 sequence: CASSSPHGNTEAFF. CDR3 coding DNA: TGTGCCAGCAGTTCCCCCCACGGGAACACTGAAGCTTTCTTT. The full variable domain, completed using reference TRBV28 and TRBJ1-1, is DVKVTQSSRYLVKRTGEKVFLECVQDMDHENMFWYRQDPGLGLRLIYFSYDVKMKEKGDIPEGYSVSREKKERFSLILESASTNQTSMYLCASSSPHGNTEAFFGQGTRLTVV.

The chain joins TRBV7-2 to TRBJ2-7; 13 bases align to TRBD2. V was pared by 1 base and J by 6 bases, with 6 bases of the junction left unmatched. The CDR3 loop spans 16 amino acids. Germline values: CDR1 SGHTA, CDR2 FQGNSA. The CDR3 region is CASSLGVGLAGVEQYF. Here the CDR3 DNA reads TGTGCCAGCAGCTTAGGGGTCGGACTAGCGGGAGTCGAGCAGTACTTC.

The chain recombines TRBV15 with TRBJ2-7; tentatively, D is TRBD1 (7 bases). V lost 6 bases and J 0 bases, leaving 9 bases between the germline ends. The V gene's germline CDR1 is LNHNV and CDR2 YYDKDF (reference sequence). The CDR3 extends over 13 amino acids. In DNA, the CDR3 is TGTGCCACCAGGCGGGACAGCTCCTACGAGCAGTACTTC. Translating gives CATRRDSSYEQYF.

The chain combines TRBV10-2 with TRBJ2-6; 11 bases are shared with TRBD2. Germline V gene data show CDR1 as WSHSY and CDR2 as SAAADI. This CDR3 is built from 17 residues. The V and J ends lost 6 bases and 0 bases, in that order; junction bases with no gene match: 4. CDR3 protein: CASRGLADFSGANVLTF. The CDR3 DNA is TGCGCCAGCAGGGGACTAGCGGACTTCTCTGGGGCCAACGTCCTGACTTTC.

The chain combines TRBV15 with TRBJ2-2; D is uncertain. Germline V CDR1 and CDR2: LNHNV, YYDKDF (reference sequence). Deletions cut 0 bases from V and 4 bases from J, with 9 bases between. This CDR3 is built from 15 residues. CDR3 in amino acids: CATSRDLAVTGELFF. The CDR3 region has the DNA TGTGCCACCAGCAGAGATTTGGCTGTCACCGGGGAGCTGTTTTTT.

The V gene is TRBV5-1, the J gene TRBJ2-1; no clear D gene. CDR3 size: 12 residues. The germline V gene has CDR1 SGHRS and CDR2 YFSETQ. Trimming shortened V by 4 bases and J by 10 bases, and 12 bases separated the two germline ends. The CDR3 nucleotides are TGCGCCAGCAGCACCGGGCCCACGGAGCAGTTCTTC. This sequence encodes CASSTGPTEQFF.

This chain joins TRBV6-5 and TRBJ1-1; D ambiguous. Trimming left V 8 bases short and J 0 bases short, with 10 bases between. The CDR3 covers 13 residues. Germline lookup yields CDR1 MNHEY and CDR2 SVGAGI. The CDR3 here is CASCANLNTEAFF. CDR3 nucleotide sequence: TGTGCCAGCTGTGCGAACTTGAACACTGAAGCTTTCTTT.

This chain connects TRBV27 to TRBJ2-7, with 9 bases matching TRBD1. The CDR3 sequence is 14 residues long. Per germline, CDR1 MNHEY and CDR2 SMNVEV (reference sequence). The V gene end was trimmed by 10 bases and the J gene end by 4 bases; junction bases not matched to a gene: 11. Here the CDR3 DNA reads TGTGCCACCAATAGGGGGGACAGGGTTTACGAGCAGTACTTC. It codes for CATNRGDRVYEQYF.

The chain uses TRBV27 and TRBJ1-4; D gene ambiguous. The CDR3 is made up of 14 amino acids. The V end lost 5 bases, the J end lost 0 bases, and 7 bases lay between the germline ends. Germline loops: CDR1 MNHEY, CDR2 SMNVEV (reference sequence). In DNA, the CDR3 is TGTGCCAGCAGTGCCAGTGCAACTAATGAAAAACTGTTTTTT. This sequence encodes CASSASATNEKLFF. The whole variable domain, filled in from reference TRBV27 and TRBJ1-4, reads EAQVTQNPRYLITVTGKKLTVTCSQNMNHEYMSWYRQDPGLGLRQIYYSMNVEVTDKGDVPEGYKVSRKEKRNFPLILESPSPNQTSLYFCASSASATNEKLFFGSGTQLSVL.

About this clone itself: Within the sample, other DNA sequences also encode this same CDR3. The chain links TRBV7-2 to TRBJ2-1, with a possible D match to TRBD2 (6 bases). V gave up 5 bases and J gave up 8 bases, with 7 bases separating them. CDR1 SGHTA and CDR2 FQGNSA come from the germline V gene. The CDR3 sequence is 11 residues long. CDR3 nucleotide sequence: TGTGCCAGCAGCCGGGGGTATGAGCAGTTCTTC. This encodes CASSRGYEQFF.

This clone was counted a single time. V is TRBV6-1 and J is TRBJ2-1; D is unclear. V was cut by 3 bases and J by 13 bases, with 13 bases left in between. CDR1 and CDR2 (germline): MNHNS, SASEGT. This CDR3 has 12 residues. CDR3 coding DNA: TGTGCCAGCAGTGATTTCATGCAGACCCAGTTCTTC. It yields the protein CASSDFMQTQFF.

The chain has TRBV13 and TRBJ1-1; D unresolved. The CDR3 consists of 12 residues. Trimming removed 5 bases from V and 11 bases from J, with 15 bases in between. Germline loops: CDR1 PRHDT, CDR2 FYEKMQ (reference sequence). The CDR3 spells CASSPGTHGAFF. The CDR3 DNA reads as TGTGCCAGCAGCCCCGGAACGCACGGCGCTTTCTTT. Variable domain in full (rest from reference TRBV13 and TRBJ1-1): AAGVIQSPRHLIKEKRETATLKCYPIPRHDTVYWYQQGPGQDPQFLISFYEKMQSDKGSIPDRFSAQQFSDYHSELNMSSLELGDSALYFCASSPGTHGAFFGQGTRLTVV.

DNA of the CDR3: TGTGCCAGCAGTGACTCAGTCCCGGGTCCTGGAAACACCATATATTTT. Translated, it gives CASSDSVPGPGNTIYF. This chain joins TRBV6-4 and TRBJ1-3; D is unresolved. Trimming stripped 0 bases from V and 2 bases from J, with 11 bases between. The length of the CDR3 is 16 residues. Germline lookup yields CDR1 MRHNA and CDR2 SNTAGT.